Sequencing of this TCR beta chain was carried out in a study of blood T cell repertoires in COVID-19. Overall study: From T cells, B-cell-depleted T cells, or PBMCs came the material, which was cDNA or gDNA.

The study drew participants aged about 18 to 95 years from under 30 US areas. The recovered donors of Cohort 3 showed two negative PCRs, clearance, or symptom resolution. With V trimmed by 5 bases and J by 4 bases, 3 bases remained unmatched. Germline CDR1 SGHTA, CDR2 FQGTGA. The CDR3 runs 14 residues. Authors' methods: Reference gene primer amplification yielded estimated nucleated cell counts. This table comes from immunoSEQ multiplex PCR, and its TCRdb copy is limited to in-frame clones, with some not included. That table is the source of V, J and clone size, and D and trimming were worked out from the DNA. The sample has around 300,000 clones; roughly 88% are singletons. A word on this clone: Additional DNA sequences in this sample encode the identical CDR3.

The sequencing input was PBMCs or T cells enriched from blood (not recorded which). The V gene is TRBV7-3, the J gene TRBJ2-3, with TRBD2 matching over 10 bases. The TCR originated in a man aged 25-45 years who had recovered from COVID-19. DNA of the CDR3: TGTGCCAGCAGCCGACTAGCGGGCCCAGATACGCAGTATTTT. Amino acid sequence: CASSRLAGPDTQYF.